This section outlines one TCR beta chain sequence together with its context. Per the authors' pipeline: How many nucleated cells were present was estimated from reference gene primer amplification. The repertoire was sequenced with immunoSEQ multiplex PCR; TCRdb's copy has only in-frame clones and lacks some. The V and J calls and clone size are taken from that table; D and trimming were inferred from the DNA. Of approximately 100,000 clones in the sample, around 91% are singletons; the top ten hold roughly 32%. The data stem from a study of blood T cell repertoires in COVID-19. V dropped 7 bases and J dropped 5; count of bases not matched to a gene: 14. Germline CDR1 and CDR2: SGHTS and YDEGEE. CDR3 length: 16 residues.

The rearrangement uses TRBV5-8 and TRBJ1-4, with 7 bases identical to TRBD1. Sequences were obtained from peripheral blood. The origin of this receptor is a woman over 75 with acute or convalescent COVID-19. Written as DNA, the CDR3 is TGTGCCAGCCGACGACAGGGTGTGTTTCTCAATGAAAAACTGTTTTTT. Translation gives CASRRQGVFLNEKLFF. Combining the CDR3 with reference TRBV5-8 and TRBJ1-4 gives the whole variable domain EAGVTQSPTHLIKTRGQQATLRCSPISGHTSVYWYQQALGLGLQFLLWYDEGEERNRGNFPPRFSGRQFPNYSSELNVNALELEDSALYLCASRRQGVFLNEKLFFGSGTQLSVL.